The 20 T cell receptor beta chains presented below share a single source sample, sequenced in a study of shared clonotypes between healthy human individuals. Libraries were prepared by immunoSEQ multiplex PCR; TCRdb keeps only in-frame clonotypes and omits some of them. The sample yields some 1.5 million clones, around 97% seen once. The sequencing input was naive CD4+ T cells sorted from blood. The subset denotes: CD45RA+ positively selected. The receptors were sampled from a man aged 25-40 years in good health.

The rearrangement uses TRBV5-1 and TRBJ1-3; 7 nucleotides agree with TRBD1. V gave up 3 bases and J gave up 3 bases; unmatched junction bases: 3. Germline values: CDR1 SGHRS, CDR2 YFSETQ. The CDR3 contains 14 residues. CDR3 nucleotide sequence: TGCGCCAGCAGCTACCAGGGGGATGGAAACACCATATATTTT. Translated, it gives CASSYQGDGNTIYF.

V gene TRBV19 combines with J gene TRBJ2-1; D uncertain. Germline V CDR1 and CDR2: LNHDA, SQIVND (reference sequence). CDR3 length: 13 amino acids. Trimming left V 1 base short and J 10 bases short, with 11 bases between. CDR3 sequence reads: CASSIAERHEQFF. Here the CDR3 DNA reads TGTGCCAGTAGTATAGCCGAGAGACACGAGCAGTTCTTC.

The CDR3 reads CASSVPAGTQYF. The CDR3, as DNA: TGTGCCAGCAGCGTTCCCGCGGGTACGCAGTATTTT. The chain carries TRBV13 and TRBJ2-3, with D possibly matching TRBD2 (5 bases). Trimming left V 5 bases short and J 8 bases short, with 11 bases between. The CDR3 has 12 amino acids. CDR1 is PRHDT and CDR2 is FYEKMQ in the germline V gene (reference sequence).

This clone was observed a single time. The chain employs TRBV5-1 and TRBJ2-1; 7 bases line up with TRBD2. The V gene's germline CDR1 is SGHRS and CDR2 YFSETQ. Losses at the gene ends were 3 bases for V and 3 bases for J; bases not matched to a gene: 6. The CDR3 sequence is 15 residues long. CDR3 bases: TGCGCCAGCAGCTCCCTAGCGGACTTCTACAATGAGCAGTTCTTC. Translation: CASSSLADFYNEQFF.

This chain links TRBV4-1 with TRBJ1-1; 7 bases align to TRBD1. CDR1 and CDR2 from the germline V gene are MGHRA and YSYEKL. Trimming removed 5 bases from V and 1 base from J; junction bases left unmatched: 7. This CDR3 has 15 amino acids. The CDR3 loop is CASSLGDRKNTEAFF. The CDR3 bases are TGCGCCAGCAGCTTGGGGGACAGAAAGAACACTGAAGCTTTCTTT.

The V gene is TRBV28, the J gene TRBJ2-4; no clear D. This CDR3 spans 13 amino acids. CDR1 is MDHEN and CDR2 is SYDVKM in the germline V gene. The V gene lost 3 bases and the J gene lost 3 bases, with 6 bases spanning the gap. This CDR3 reads CASSLPGKNIQYF. Here the CDR3 DNA reads TGTGCCAGCAGTTTGCCAGGCAAAAACATTCAGTACTTC.

The sample holds one count of this clone. CDR3: CASSQHQAITYNEQFF. The CDR3 DNA reads as TGCGCCAGCAGCCAACATCAGGCAATCACCTACAATGAGCAGTTCTTC. The rearrangement links TRBV4-1 to TRBJ2-1; unclear D gene. The CDR3 spans 16 residues. The V end lost 2 bases, the J end lost 2 bases, and 13 bases lay between the germline ends. The V gene's germline CDR1 is MGHRA and CDR2 YSYEKL.

The chain carries TRBV25-1 and TRBJ2-1; 7 bases align to TRBD1. The CDR3 loop spans 17 amino acids. In germline, CDR1 is MGHDK, CDR2 SYGVNS. With 3 bases clipped from V and 0 bases from J, the junction kept 8 bases outside the gene matches. The CDR3 region is CASSDTTTGDSYNEQFF. The CDR3 DNA is TGTGCCAGCAGTGATACGACTACAGGGGACTCCTACAATGAGCAGTTCTTC. Full variable domain (remainder filled in from reference TRBV25-1 and TRBJ2-1): EADIYQTPRYLVIGTGKKITLECSQTMGHDKMYWYQQDPGMELHLIHYSYGVNSTEKGDLSSESTVSRIRTEHFPLTLESARPSHTSQYLCASSDTTTGDSYNEQFFGPGTRLTVL.

This chain links TRBV11-2 with TRBJ2-2, with D maybe TRBD2 (5 bases). The CDR3 consists of 15 residues. Between the trimmed V and J ends, which lost 6 bases and 5 bases, there was a span of 16 bases. Germline CDR1 reads SGHAT; CDR2 reads FQNNGV. In DNA form, the CDR3 reads TGTGCCAGCAGGAAACCGGGGATTAGGACCGGGGAGCTGTTTTTT. Translating it yields CASRKPGIRTGELFF.

The rearrangement joins TRBV11-2 to TRBJ2-1, with D possibly being TRBD2 (6 bases). Per germline, CDR1 SGHAT and CDR2 FQNNGV. V lost 5 bases and J 0 bases, leaving 14 bases between the germline ends. The CDR3 totals 16 residues. The CDR3 DNA reads as TGTGCCAGCAGCCCGCCGGGGGTAAGCTCCTACAATGAGCAGTTCTTC. Protein: CASSPPGVSSYNEQFF. The whole variable domain, remainder taken from reference TRBV11-2 and TRBJ2-1, is EAGVAQSPRYKIIEKRQSVAFWCNPISGHATLYWYQQILGQGPKLLIQFQNNGVVDDSQLPKDRFSAERLKGVDSTLKIQPAKLEDSAVYLCASSPPGVSSYNEQFFGPGTRLTVL.

CDR3 protein: CASSIASSYEQYF. As DNA, the CDR3 is TGCGCCAGCAGCATAGCGAGCTCCTACGAGCAGTACTTC. The V and J genes are TRBV5-1 and TRBJ2-7, with D perhaps matching TRBD2 (5 bases). V lost 4 bases to trimming and J lost 0 bases, with 8 bases between them. This CDR3 is 13 amino acids long. The V gene's germline CDR1 is SGHRS and CDR2 YFSETQ.

J is TRBJ1-1 and V is TRBV5-1; D is undetermined. In germline, CDR1 is SGHRS, CDR2 YFSETQ. This CDR3 spans 14 amino acids. The V end was cut by 0 bases, the J end by 1 base, with 7 bases between. CDR3 nucleotide sequence: TGCGCCAGCAGCTTGGGCAGGAAGAACACTGAAGCTTTCTTT. Amino acid sequence: CASSLGRKNTEAFF.

This clone was seen just once. The chain has TRBV6-6 and TRBJ1-1, with 8 nucleotides matching TRBD1. The CDR3 is 15 amino acids. CDR1 MNHNY and CDR2 SVGAGI come from the germline V gene (reference sequence). V trimming: 6 bases; J trimming: 5 bases; junction bases outside the gene matches: 11. The CDR3 region has the DNA TGTGCCAGCAGCCTGGACAGGGCCCGGGGGACTGAAGCTTTCTTT. Amino acid sequence: CASSLDRARGTEAFF.

This clone came up once. This chain joins TRBV7-6 and TRBJ2-3, with 9 bases that match TRBD2. With V trimmed by 3 bases and J by 6 bases, 7 bases remained unmatched. The CDR3 covers 15 residues. Germline loops: CDR1 SGHVS, CDR2 FNYEAQ. CDR3 amino acids: CASSLLAGMGDTQYF. The CDR3 coding sequence is TGTGCCAGCAGCTTGCTAGCGGGAATGGGGGATACGCAGTATTTT.

The gene calls are TRBV9 and TRBJ2-2; TRBD2 aligns across 11 bases. The V and J ends lost 3 bases and 7 bases, in that order; junction bases with no gene match: 8. This CDR3 has 16 residues. From germline, CDR1 is SGDLS and CDR2 YYNGEE. The DNA of the CDR3 is TGTGCCAGCAGCGCCTTAGCGGGAGGGCCTGTCGGGGAGCTGTTTTTT. It translates to CASSALAGGPVGELFF.

As regards this clone: The same CDR3 can be traced to other DNA sequences in this sample. This chain joins TRBV19 and TRBJ1-5; 7 positions match TRBD1. V shed 5 bases, J shed 3 bases, and the junction held 1 base outside the gene matches. CDR3 length: 13 amino acids. Per germline, CDR1 LNHDA and CDR2 SQIVND (reference sequence). CDR3 sequence reads: CASSDRANQPQHF. In nucleotides, the CDR3 is TGTGCCAGTAGTGACAGGGCCAATCAGCCCCAGCATTTT.

The chain joins TRBV2 to TRBJ2-7; D is undetermined. Trimming stripped 6 bases from V and 0 bases from J, with 15 bases between. Looked up from germline, CDR1 is SNHLY and CDR2 is FYNNEI. The CDR3 covers 15 residues. CDR3 DNA sequence: TGTGCCAGCAGGGATAATGGTTTCAGCTCCTACGAGCAGTACTTC. As protein: CASRDNGFSSYEQYF.

This chain joins TRBV5-4 and TRBJ1-2; 8 nucleotides agree with TRBD1. CDR1 is SGHNT, CDR2 YYREEE, per germline (reference sequence). The junction had 4 bases not matched to a gene; V was cut back by 4 bases and J by 2 bases. This CDR3 spans 14 amino acids. Here the CDR3 DNA reads TGTGCCAGCAGCCCAAGGACAGGGAACTATGGCTACACCTTC. It is translated as CASSPRTGNYGYTF. The variable domain in full, with the rest retrieved from reference TRBV5-4 and TRBJ1-2, is ETGVTQSPTHLIKTRGQQVTLRCSSQSGHNTVSWYQQALGQGPQFIFQYYREEENGRGNFPPRFSGLQFPNYSSELNVNALELDDSALYLCASSPRTGNYGYTFGSGTRLTVV.

The V and J genes are TRBV30 and TRBJ2-5; D not certain. The germline V and J ends were trimmed by 3 bases and 6 bases, with 8 bases remaining between them. This CDR3 contains 11 residues. Germline CDR1 GTSNPN, CDR2 SVGIG (reference sequence). CDR3 in amino acids: CAWRQPKTQYF. The CDR3 coding sequence is TGTGCCTGGAGACAGCCCAAGACCCAGTACTTC.

This clone was recorded once. The V call is TRBV5-1, the J call TRBJ2-5; no clear D gene. The CDR3 totals 13 residues. V lost 1 base and J lost 5, with 9 bases in between. Germline V gene data show CDR1 as SGHRS and CDR2 as YFSETQ. The CDR3 region is CASSLQSLETQYF. CDR3 in DNA: TGCGCCAGCAGCTTGCAAAGCCTGGAGACCCAGTACTTC.